This note documents a single T cell receptor beta chain sequence. Its antigen is still unknown. Per germline, CDR1 LNHDA and CDR2 SQIVND (reference sequence). There are 14 residues in the CDR3. The record originates from a study of monozygotic twins with inflammatory bowel disease. General observations from the study: Healthy co-twins had higher TCRbeta inverse Simpson diversity than their IBD twins.

Nested amplification of TCRalpha and TCRbeta cDNA involved two PCRs of around 16 and 10 cycles. TCRdb re-analyzed the 5' RACE reads; it lists each CDR3 protein once, without DNA. In all, the sample yields fewer than 450,000 distinct CDR3 sequences. Donors each contributed one blood sample measuring 2 to 3 ml. No T cells were sorted before total RNA was taken from whole blood. The gene calls are TRBV19 and TRBJ1-1; TCRdb selects TRBD1, and the lack of DNA leaves this call unchecked. This receptor was identified in a human donor with ulcerative colitis or Crohn's disease, or a healthy co-twin of an affected twin (not recorded which). Material for sequencing was blood. CDR3: CASSIWQGFAEAFF.